A single sample gave rise to the 22 T cell receptor beta chains below, sequenced in a study of B cell selection in AIRE deficiency. The table came from immunoSEQ multiplex PCR; TCRdb's copy has only in-frame clones and leaves some out. The top ten clones hold over 0.15% of a sample with roughly 23,000 clones, about 98% of them seen once. Conventional CD4 T cells were sorted as CD4+CD127+ cells. The sample taken for sequencing was conventional CD4+ T cells sorted from PBMCs. Receptors originate from a human donor with AIRE deficiency.

This chain uses TRBV27 with TRBJ1-5; D is uncertain. Looked up from germline, CDR1 is MNHEY and CDR2 is SMNVEV (reference sequence). V was shortened by 6 bases and J by 3 bases, with 9 bases between the two germline ends. This CDR3 has 13 amino acids. The CDR3 bases are TGTGCCAGCAGAGGACTTCCCAATCAGCCCCAGCATTTT. The encoded protein is CASRGLPNQPQHF.

V usage is TRBV28 and J usage is TRBJ2-5, with D unresolved. CDR1 and CDR2 (germline): MDHEN, SYDVKM. The CDR3 spans 14 residues. Trimming pared 3 bases from V and 5 bases from J, leaving 13 bases between. In DNA form, the CDR3 reads TGTGCCAGCAGTTTCTATAGGGCCGCGGAGACCCAGTACTTC. Its translation: CASSFYRAAETQYF.

V and J are TRBV9 and TRBJ2-3, with TRBD2 matching over 14 bases. Germline V CDR1 and CDR2: SGDLS, YYNGEE. V trimming: 3 bases; J trimming: 6 bases; junction bases outside the gene matches: 15. The CDR3 runs 19 residues. The CDR3 loop reads CASSAGTSGSFGFTDTQYF. DNA for the CDR3: TGTGCCAGCAGCGCAGGGACTAGCGGGAGTTTTGGTTTCACCGATACGCAGTATTTT. The full variable domain, completed using reference TRBV9 and TRBJ2-3, is DSGVTQTPKHLITATGQRVTLRCSPRSGDLSVYWYQQSLDQGLQFLIQYYNGEERAKGNILERFSAQQFPDLHSELNLSSLELGDSALYFCASSAGTSGSFGFTDTQYFGPGTRLTVL.

The V gene is TRBV21-1, the J gene TRBJ2-7; the table gives TRBD2 as D, unverified against the DNA. TRBV21-1 is an annotated pseudogene. The CDR3 is 18 residues long. As DNA, the CDR3 is TGTGCCAGCAGCAAAGATCGGTTTTCTAGCGGGAGGCCCTACGAGCAGTACTTC. Its translation: CASSKDRFSSGRPYEQYF.

The chain joins TRBV7-9 to TRBJ2-7, with TRBD2 identical over 8 bases. Germline V gives CDR1 SEHNR, CDR2 FQNEAQ (reference sequence). Losses at the gene ends were 6 bases for V and 3 bases for J; bases not matched to a gene: 19. This CDR3 has 18 amino acids. This chain's CDR3 is CASSSVRGETSANYEQYF. CDR3 bases: TGTGCCAGCAGTTCAGTCCGGGGTGAGACTAGCGCTAACTACGAGCAGTACTTC.

The V gene is TRBV11-2, the J gene TRBJ1-1, with D maybe TRBD1 (6 bases). Trimming took off 5 bases at V and 8 bases at J, with 15 bases between the two ends. The CDR3 sequence is 13 residues long. In germline, CDR1 is SGHAT, CDR2 FQNNGV. In DNA, the CDR3 is TGTGCCAGCAGCCACGGAGGCGGACAGGAAGCTTTCTTT. It codes for CASSHGGGQEAFF.

The chain recombines TRBV6-5 with TRBJ2-3; TRBD2 might be the D (6 bases). The CDR3 loop spans 15 amino acids. Between the trimmed V and J ends, which lost 2 bases and 0 bases, there was a span of 9 bases. Germline assignment: CDR1 MNHEY and CDR2 SVGAGI. The DNA of the CDR3 is TGTGCCAGCAGTTACCGGGGGACTAGCACAGATACGCAGTATTTT. It specifies CASSYRGTSTDTQYF.

This sequence joins TRBV27 and TRBJ1-2; perhaps TRBD1 as D (6 bases). V was cut by 6 bases and J by 4 bases, with 15 bases left in between. The CDR3 runs to 14 residues. The V gene's germline CDR1 is MNHEY and CDR2 SMNVEV (reference sequence). The CDR3 sequence is CASRPRQDSYGYTF. Written as DNA, the CDR3 is TGTGCCAGCAGGCCGAGACAGGATTCCTATGGCTACACCTTC.

V and J are TRBV19 and TRBJ2-2; 13 bases map to TRBD2. The CDR3 length is 15 residues. Unmatched junction bases numbered 8, after V lost 10 bases and J lost 6 bases. Per the germline V gene, CDR1 is LNHDA and CDR2 is SQIVND (reference sequence). CDR3 loop: CATLTLAGGPGELFF. CDR3 coding DNA: TGTGCCACGCTAACACTAGCGGGAGGGCCCGGGGAGCTGTTTTTT.

The chain couples TRBV27 to TRBJ2-7; TRBD2 aligns across 8 bases. Germline values: CDR1 MNHEY, CDR2 SMNVEV (reference sequence). The CDR3 runs to 15 residues. After removal of 3 bases from V and 3 bases from J, the junction contained 7 bases not matched to a gene. The CDR3 coding sequence is TGTGCCAGCAGTTTTAAGGCTAGCGGGCTCTACGAGCAGTACTTC. This sequence encodes CASSFKASGLYEQYF.

The table lists this clone with a count of one. Other DNA sequences within the sample encode an identical CDR3. The chain has TRBV28 and TRBJ1-1; D uncertain. The germline V and J ends were trimmed by 11 bases and 0 bases, with 7 bases remaining between them. Germline-derived CDR1 and CDR2 are MDHEN and SYDVKM. This CDR3 is 11 amino acids long. The CDR3 DNA reads TGTGCCTCCCGGGTGAACACTGAAGCTTTCTTT. This gives the protein CASRVNTEAFF.

This clone was recorded once. The chain carries TRBV28 and TRBJ2-1, with 8 nucleotides matching TRBD1. V shed 2 bases, J shed 2 bases, and the junction held 2 bases outside the gene matches. This CDR3 contains 15 residues. The germline CDR1 and CDR2 sequences are MDHEN and SYDVKM. This CDR3 reads CASSLGGQAYNEQFF. CDR3 nucleotides: TGTGCCAGCAGTTTAGGGGGACAGGCCTACAATGAGCAGTTCTTC. The full variable domain, rest sourced from reference TRBV28 and TRBJ2-1, is DVKVTQSSRYLVKRTGEKVFLECVQDMDHENMFWYRQDPGLGLRLIYFSYDVKMKEKGDIPEGYSVSREKKERFSLILESASTNQTSMYLCASSLGGQAYNEQFFGPGTRLTVL.

Details on this clone: Other DNA sequences in this specimen translate into the identical CDR3. This chain connects TRBV7-2 to TRBJ2-7; 11 nucleotides align to TRBD2. J gave up 2 bases and V 1 base, and 1 base lay outside the gene matches. Per germline, CDR1 SGHTA and CDR2 FQGNSA. The CDR3 runs to 15 residues. The CDR3 loop is CASSLELAGAYEQYF. The CDR3 coding sequence is TGTGCCAGCAGCTTAGAACTAGCGGGAGCCTACGAGCAGTACTTC.

The genes are TRBV29-1 and TRBJ2-3; D is possibly TRBD1 (5 bases). V lost 4 bases and J lost 4, with 15 bases in between. The CDR3 covers 14 residues. CDR1 and CDR2 from the germline V gene are SQVTM and ANQGSEA. The CDR3 is CSVVDSLRPDTQYF. The CDR3 region has the DNA TGCAGCGTTGTCGACAGTCTTCGACCAGATACGCAGTATTTT.

The V gene is TRBV5-4, the J gene TRBJ1-4; 7 nucleotides line up with TRBD1. Germline V CDR1 and CDR2: SGHNT, YYREEE (reference sequence). The CDR3 consists of 13 residues. V shed 6 bases and J 5 bases; nucleotides not matched to a gene: 4. The CDR3 sequence is CASTKTGNEKLFF. The CDR3 nucleotides are TGTGCCAGCACCAAGACAGGGAATGAAAAACTGTTTTTT.

This chain links TRBV15 with TRBJ2-3; 8 nucleotides agree with TRBD1. J was trimmed by 0 bases and V by 3 bases; bases with no gene match: 8. This CDR3 spans 17 amino acids. Germline loops: CDR1 LNHNV, CDR2 YYDKDF (reference sequence). The CDR3: CATSRGTGSSSTDTQYF. CDR3 bases: TGTGCCACCAGCAGGGGGACAGGTTCTTCTAGCACAGATACGCAGTATTTT. Drawing the rest from reference TRBV15 and TRBJ2-3, the complete variable domain is DAMVIQNPRYQVTQFGKPVTLSCSQTLNHNVMYWYQQKSSQAPKLLFHYYDKDFNNEADTPDNFQSRRPNTSFCFLDIRSPGLGDTAMYLCATSRGTGSSSTDTQYFGPGTRLTVL.

This chain links TRBV6-1 with TRBJ1-5; a weak D match, TRBD1 (5 bases). Trimming cost V 7 bases and J 4 bases, with 14 bases left between them. CDR1 is MNHNS, CDR2 SASEGT, per germline. There are 14 residues in the CDR3. The CDR3 loop reads CASIGRQWNQPQHF. The CDR3 DNA follows: TGTGCCAGCATCGGGAGACAGTGGAATCAGCCCCAGCATTTT.

This rearrangement joins TRBV28 to TRBJ2-5; 7 bases fit TRBD1. The CDR3 contains 18 residues. V lost 3 bases and J lost 1; bases outside the gene matches: 14. Germline CDR1 and CDR2: MDHEN and SYDVKM. The CDR3 nucleotides read TGTGCCAGCAGTTTTGACCTCAAGACAGGGCGAGGCCAAGAGACCCAGTACTTC. Protein: CASSFDLKTGRGQETQYF.

The rearrangement joins TRBV7-3 to TRBJ2-2; perhaps D is TRBD1 or TRBD2 (5 bases each). V was trimmed by 4 bases and J by 2 bases, leaving 14 bases between them. Germline V CDR1 and CDR2: SGHTA, FQGTGA. The CDR3 contains 16 residues. CDR3 in DNA: TGTGCCAGCAGCTCGCCGGGACGGGAAAACACCGGGGAGCTGTTTTTT. Protein product: CASSSPGRENTGELFF. The variable domain in full, with the rest retrieved from reference TRBV7-3 and TRBJ2-2, is GAGVSQTPSNKVTEKGKYVELRCDPISGHTALYWYRQSLGQGPEFLIYFQGTGAADDSGLPNDRFFAVRPEGSVSTLKIQRTERGDSAVYLCASSSPGRENTGELFFGEGSRLTVL.

The chain carries TRBV7-2 and TRBJ2-3, with D uncertain. The CDR3 consists of 14 residues. Between the trimmed V and J ends, which lost 5 bases and 2 bases, there was a span of 11 bases. The V gene's germline CDR1 is SGHTA and CDR2 FQGNSA. The CDR3 region has the DNA TGTGCCAGCAGCCAACAAGGATCCACAGATACGCAGTATTTT. Translated: CASSQQGSTDTQYF.

The rearrangement uses TRBV7-2 and TRBJ2-7, with D uncertain. V shed 3 bases and J shed 2 bases, with 8 bases lying between them. The CDR3 runs 13 residues. Germline values: CDR1 SGHTA, CDR2 FQGNSA. DNA for the CDR3: TGTGCCAGCAGCTTGGGCAGACCCTACGAGCAGTACTTC. Its translation is CASSLGRPYEQYF.

V is TRBV6-5 and J is TRBJ2-7; D remains ambiguous. The CDR3 is 16 residues long. CDR1 MNHEY and CDR2 SVGAGI come from the germline V gene. V was shortened by 0 bases and J by 4 bases, with 16 bases between the two germline ends. CDR3: CASSYSYRAKRYEQYF. The CDR3 DNA reads as TGTGCCAGCAGTTACTCCTACCGGGCCAAACGATACGAGCAGTACTTC.